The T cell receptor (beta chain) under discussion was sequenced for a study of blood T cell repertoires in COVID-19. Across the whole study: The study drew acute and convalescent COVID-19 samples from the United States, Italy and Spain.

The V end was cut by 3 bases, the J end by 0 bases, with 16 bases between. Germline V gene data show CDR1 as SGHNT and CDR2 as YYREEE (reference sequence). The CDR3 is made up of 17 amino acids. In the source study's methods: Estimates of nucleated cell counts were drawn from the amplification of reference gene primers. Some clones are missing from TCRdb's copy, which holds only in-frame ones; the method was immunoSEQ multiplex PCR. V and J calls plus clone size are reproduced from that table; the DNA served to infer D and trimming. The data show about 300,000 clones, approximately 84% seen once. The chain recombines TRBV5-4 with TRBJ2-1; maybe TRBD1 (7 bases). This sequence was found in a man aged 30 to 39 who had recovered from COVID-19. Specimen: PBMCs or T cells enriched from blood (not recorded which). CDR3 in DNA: TGTGCCAGCAGCTCGTCCCAGGGGGGAGGCTCCTACAATGAGCAGTTCTTC. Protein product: CASSSSQGGGSYNEQFF. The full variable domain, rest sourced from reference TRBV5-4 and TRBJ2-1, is ETGVTQSPTHLIKTRGQQVTLRCSSQSGHNTVSWYQQALGQGPQFIFQYYREEENGRGNFPPRFSGLQFPNYSSELNVNALELDDSALYLCASSSSQGGGSYNEQFFGPGTRLTVL.